These 32 T cell receptor beta chains originate from one sample sequenced in a study of blood T cell repertoires in COVID-19 (dated by TCRdb to 2018 to 2021). The library was produced with the immunoSEQ multiplex PCR assay. Entries here come from immuneACCESS through TCRdb and include only in-frame sequences with V and J called. Some clones fail to appear in such tables; in the studies checked, an unresolved V gene covers under half of the shortfall, and the cause of the remainder is unknown. The sample table shows roughly 230,000 clones, and approximately 85% are seen once. Of the sample, approximately 0.89% is held by the ten largest clones. The sample was peripheral blood. The receptors were sampled from a man aged 40-50 years with acute or convalescent COVID-19.

Comment on this clone: A junction end diverges from the germline sequence, so it may reflect a read error. The J gene is TRBJ2-3, the V gene TRBV11-2, with D perhaps matching TRBD2 (6 bases). Germline V lookup: CDR1 SGHAT, CDR2 FQNNGV. This CDR3 is built from 16 residues. CDR3 bases: TGTGCCAGCAGTTTAGGCATAGCGGCGATCACAGATACGCAGTATTTT. Amino acid sequence: CASSLGIAAITDTQYF. Using reference TRBV11-2 and TRBJ2-3 for the parts outside the CDR3, the full variable domain is EAGVAQSPRYKIIEKRQSVAFWCNPISGHATLYWYQQILGQGPKLLIQFQNNGVVDDSQLPKDRFSAERLKGVDSTLKIQPAKLEDSAVYLCASSLGIAAITDTQYFGPGTRLTVL.

The chain uses TRBV3-1 (or the pseudogene TRBV3-2) and TRBJ1-4; 10 bases match TRBD1. Germline CDR1 reads LGHDT; CDR2 reads YNNKEL (reference sequence). The CDR3 has 16 residues. The ends lost 4 bases at V and 8 bases at J; junction bases unmatched: 10. CDR3 sequence reads: CASSLETGTGVEKLFF. The DNA of the CDR3 is TGTGCCAGCAGCCTAGAAACCGGGACAGGGGTGGAAAAACTGTTTTTT.

This clone was counted a few times. The chain combines TRBV3-1 (or the pseudogene TRBV3-2) with TRBJ2-2, with 9 positions matching TRBD1. Trimming cost V 0 bases and J 7 bases; bases outside gene matches: 12. The V gene's germline CDR1 is LGHDT and CDR2 YNNKEL (reference sequence). The CDR3 loop spans 18 amino acids. The CDR3 DNA is TGTGCCAGCAGCCAAGATTTCCCGGGACAGGGTGCCGTCGGGGAGCTGTTTTTT. This codes for CASSQDFPGQGAVGELFF.

V and J are TRBV20-1 and TRBJ1-2; D unresolved. V lost 6 bases to trimming and J lost 5 bases, with 10 bases between them. The CDR3 extends over 11 amino acids. CDR1 DFQATT and CDR2 SNEGSKA come from the germline V gene (reference sequence). CDR3 DNA sequence: TGCAGTGCGCCTACGGGATATGGCTACACCTTC. It yields the protein CSAPTGYGYTF.

This clone was observed a handful of times. The rearrangement uses TRBV5-4 and TRBJ1-2, with D unresolved. The germline V and J ends were trimmed by 1 base and 1 base, with 14 bases remaining between them. Germline-derived CDR1 and CDR2 are SGHNT and YYREEE (reference sequence). The CDR3 runs 16 residues. CDR3 nucleotides: TGTGCCAGCAGCTTGCTGAGGGCGCAGGATAACTATGGCTACACCTTC. This codes for CASSLLRAQDNYGYTF.

The chain employs TRBV10-3 and TRBJ1-2; 10 bases map to TRBD1. The ends lost 6 bases at V and 8 bases at J; junction bases unmatched: 6. This CDR3 is 13 amino acids long. The germline gives CDR1 ENHRY, CDR2 SYGVKD. The CDR3 nucleotides are TGTGCCATCAGCCCCGGGACAGGGGTAGGCTACACCTTC. Translation: CAISPGTGVGYTF.

The chain is built from TRBV6-2 or TRBV6-3 and TRBJ2-7, with TRBD1 matching over 8 bases. This CDR3 comprises 18 residues. J was trimmed by 0 bases and V by 5 bases; bases with no gene match: 15. Germline V CDR1 and CDR2: MNHEY, SVGEGT. The CDR3 reads CASSPTGAYDGYSYEQYF. The CDR3 DNA reads TGTGCCAGCAGTCCGACAGGGGCCTACGATGGGTACTCCTACGAGCAGTACTTC.

This clone was seen a few times. The CDR3, as DNA: TGTGCCAGCAGTCCCACAGGGGGAGGTAATGAAAAACTGTTTTTT. Its translation: CASSPTGGGNEKLFF. This sequence joins TRBV6-5 and TRBJ1-4; 8 nucleotides match TRBD1. Germline values: CDR1 MNHEY, CDR2 SVGAGI. The V segment lost 5 bases and the J segment 4 bases; nucleotides outside the gene matches: 6. This CDR3 has 15 residues.

This clone was counted only a few times. Different DNA sequences within this sample yield the same CDR3. The chain combines TRBV12-3 or TRBV12-4 with TRBJ1-1; no definite D call. With 3 bases removed from V and 5 bases from J, the gap between germline ends came to 7 bases. The CDR3 spans 12 residues. The CDR3 reads CASSFSGTEAFF. The DNA for the CDR3 is TGTGCCAGCAGTTTTTCGGGGACTGAAGCTTTCTTT.

About this clone itself: One junction end disagrees with the germline gene, perhaps due to a read error. The chain combines TRBV7-7 with TRBJ1-1; tentatively, D is TRBD1 (5 bases). Germline V gene data show CDR1 as SSHAT and CDR2 as FNYEAQ (reference sequence). The CDR3 spans 16 residues. CDR3 bases: TGTGCTAGCAGCCCACACTCCCCAGGGAGGGGCACTGAAGCTTTCTTT. This gives the protein CASSPHSPGRGTEAFF.

This chain connects TRBV19 to TRBJ1-2; 8 bases are a match to TRBD1. Germline CDR1 and CDR2: LNHDA and SQIVND (reference sequence). Trimming at V came to 5 bases and at J to 7 bases, leaving 15 bases not matched to a gene. The CDR3 contains 16 residues. CDR3 sequence (DNA): TGTGCCAGTAGTCCTTGGACAGGGTTGGGAGAGGCTGGCTACACCTTC. Protein sequence: CASSPWTGLGEAGYTF.

This chain links TRBV6-5 with TRBJ1-1, with D hard to call. Germline lookup yields CDR1 MNHEY and CDR2 SVGAGI. The CDR3 spans 15 residues. V was pared by 4 bases and J by 4 bases, with 16 bases between. The CDR3 DNA is TGTGCCAGCAGTTTCCCCGTCCGAGGAGGCACTGAAGCTTTCTTT. This encodes CASSFPVRGGTEAFF.

CDR3 in amino acids: CASSRREVGGYTF. The CDR3, as DNA: TGTGCCAGCAGCCGCCGGGAAGTCGGTGGCTACACCTTC. This chain uses TRBV7-9 with TRBJ1-2; D gene uncertain. Trimming took 5 bases from V and 7 from J, leaving 14 bases between them. CDR3 size: 13 residues. The germline V gene encodes CDR1 SEHNR and CDR2 FQNEAQ (reference sequence).

This chain links TRBV29-1 with TRBJ1-5; 8 nucleotides line up with TRBD1. Germline V gives CDR1 SQVTM, CDR2 ANQGSEA. Trimming cost V 7 bases and J 6 bases; bases outside gene matches: 8. This CDR3 region has 13 residues. The CDR3 DNA reads TGCAGCGCTGATCAGGGGGCAAGTCAGCCCCAGCATTTT. It yields the protein CSADQGASQPQHF.

V gene TRBV12-5 combines with J gene TRBJ1-3; 9 bases fit TRBD1. Germline assignment: CDR1 LGHNT and CDR2 FRNRAP. The CDR3 extends over 19 amino acids. The junction had 10 bases not matched to a gene; V was cut back by 1 base and J by 0 bases. The CDR3 spells CASGLAAGQGSSSGNTIYF. CDR3 sequence (DNA): TGTGCTAGTGGTTTGGCGGCCGGACAGGGGAGTTCCTCTGGAAACACCATATATTTT.

The J gene is TRBJ1-1, the V gene TRBV7-9, with D perhaps TRBD1 (5 bases). The CDR3 is 13 residues long. The V gene's germline CDR1 is SEHNR and CDR2 FQNEAQ (reference sequence). V shed 2 bases and J shed 4 bases, with 8 bases lying between them. CDR3 residues: CASSLQGLTEAFF. CDR3 nucleotide sequence: TGTGCCAGCAGCTTACAGGGTCTCACTGAAGCTTTCTTT.

The chain combines TRBV28 with TRBJ1-2, with D unresolved. This CDR3 is built from 12 residues. Between the trimmed V and J ends, which lost 1 base and 7 bases, there was a span of 7 bases. Germline lookup yields CDR1 MDHEN and CDR2 SYDVKM. CDR3 residues: CASSLFGSGYTF. The CDR3 DNA sequence: TGTGCCAGCAGTTTATTCGGGAGTGGCTACACCTTC.

The chain combines TRBV6-5 with TRBJ2-3; D perhaps matches TRBD1 (5 bases). The ends were cut back, 4 bases at V and 4 bases at J, with 6 bases in the middle. CDR1 is MNHEY and CDR2 is SVGAGI in the germline V gene. The CDR3 length is 12 residues. The CDR3 here is CASSSGPDTQYF. CDR3 bases: TGTGCCAGCAGTTCAGGGCCAGATACGCAGTATTTT.

The chain combines TRBV5-5 with TRBJ1-6, with D unclear. Germline V gives CDR1 SGHKS, CDR2 YYEKEE (reference sequence). Trimming left V 9 bases short and J 9 bases short, with 16 bases between. CDR3 size: 13 residues. The CDR3 protein is CATQERVTSPLHF. The CDR3, as DNA: TGTGCCACCCAAGAGAGGGTAACTTCACCCCTCCACTTT.

As regards this clone: This may arise from a read error, as a much more abundant clone is one base away. The chain combines TRBV28 with TRBJ1-1; possible D gene TRBD1, 6 bases. The germline gives CDR1 MDHEN, CDR2 SYDVKM. V was cut by 5 bases and J by 1 base, with 8 bases left in between. The CDR3 is 13 amino acids. Written as DNA, the CDR3 is TGTGCCAGCAGTCGGACAGAGAACACTGAAGCTTTCTTT. The encoded protein is CASSRTENTEAFF.

The chain links TRBV9 to TRBJ2-1; 10 bases are a match to TRBD2. J gave up 7 bases and V 3 bases, and 7 bases lay outside the gene matches. The CDR3 has 15 residues. From germline, CDR1 is SGDLS and CDR2 YYNGEE. Here the CDR3 DNA reads TGTGCCAGCAGCGACCCAGCGGGGGGGAGGAATGAGCAGTTCTTC. Its translation is CASSDPAGGRNEQFF.

Only one count was recorded for this clone. The genes are TRBV7-3 and TRBJ2-5; 8 bases match TRBD2. CDR3 length: 15 residues. The junction had 5 bases not matched to a gene; V was cut back by 0 bases and J by 5 bases. The germline V gene encodes CDR1 SGHTA and CDR2 FQGTGA. DNA for the CDR3: TGTGCCAGCAGCTTAACTAGCGGGGTACTTGAGACCCAGTACTTC. Translated: CASSLTSGVLETQYF.

The J gene is TRBJ1-3, the V gene TRBV7-8, with 9 bases identical to TRBD1. V was clipped by 5 bases and J by 8 bases; unmatched bases: 7. CDR1 and CDR2 (germline): SGHVS, FQNEAQ. The CDR3 is made up of 14 amino acids. The CDR3 bases are TGTGCCAGCAGCCCTTGGACAGGGGAAGACACCATATATTTT. Its protein product is CASSPWTGEDTIYF.

In its sample, this clone was seen a few times. V is TRBV21-1 and J is TRBJ1-6. TRBV21-1 is a pseudogene locus. CDR3 length: 12 amino acids. CDR3 sequence (DNA): TGTGCCAGCAGTCCAGGAGGTTCACCCCTCCACTTT. It codes for CASSPGGSPLHF.

This clone showed up just a few times. The chain couples TRBV15 to TRBJ1-5; 9 nucleotides align to TRBD1. Germline lookup yields CDR1 LNHNV and CDR2 YYDKDF (reference sequence). After removal of 2 bases from V and 6 bases from J, the junction contained 11 bases not matched to a gene. The CDR3 is 17 residues long. CDR3 loop: CATSRLDRGTSPQPQHF. As DNA, the CDR3 is TGTGCCACCAGCAGACTCGACAGGGGGACAAGCCCTCAGCCCCAGCATTTT.

V gene TRBV5-6 combines with J gene TRBJ2-1; 10 nucleotides match TRBD2. CDR1 and CDR2 (germline): SGHDT, YYEEEE. V gave up 4 bases and J gave up 6 bases; unmatched junction bases: 4. There are 14 residues in the CDR3. This CDR3 reads CASSLGLAANEQFF. As DNA, the CDR3 is TGTGCCAGCAGCCTAGGACTAGCGGCCAATGAGCAGTTCTTC. Looking up the rest from reference TRBV5-6 and TRBJ2-1 gives the full variable domain: DAGVTQSPTHLIKTRGQQVTLRCSPKSGHDTVSWYQQALGQGPQFIFQYYEEEERQRGNFPDRFSGHQFPNYSSELNVNALLLGDSALYLCASSLGLAANEQFFGPGTRLTVL.

This chain connects TRBV7-9 to TRBJ1-4; no definite D call. The CDR3 contains 15 residues. Per germline, CDR1 SEHNR and CDR2 FQNEAQ (reference sequence). Trimming cost V 1 base and J 8 bases, with 14 bases left between them. The CDR3 nucleotides read TGTGCCAGCAGCTTAGATAGCGCAGGCAAGGAAAAACTGTTTTTT. Amino acids: CASSLDSAGKEKLFF.

In its sample, this clone was seen once. This sequence joins TRBV2 and TRBJ2-7, with D perhaps TRBD1 (5 bases). The CDR3 has 14 amino acids. Germline loops: CDR1 SNHLY, CDR2 FYNNEI. V shed 4 bases and J shed 7 bases, with 17 bases lying between them. DNA of the CDR3: TGTGCCAGCAGTGTTTATCAGGGAACGTCGGAGCAGTACTTC. Its translation is CASSVYQGTSEQYF.

This clone was seen only a few times. The chain links TRBV5-4 to TRBJ2-2; TRBD2 agrees at 8 bases. Per germline, CDR1 SGHNT and CDR2 YYREEE (reference sequence). V lost 4 bases, J lost 0 bases, and 8 bases stayed unmatched. This CDR3 has 17 amino acids. Here the CDR3 reads CASSIGLAGANTGELFF. The DNA of the CDR3 is TGTGCCAGCAGCATCGGACTAGCCGGCGCGAACACCGGGGAGCTGTTTTTT.

This chain uses TRBV6-4 with TRBJ2-2, with 7 bases aligning to TRBD1. Unmatched junction bases numbered 5, after V lost 6 bases and J lost 4 bases. Germline CDR1 MRHNA, CDR2 SNTAGT. The CDR3 contains 14 residues. CDR3 in DNA: TGTGCCAGCAGATTAGACAGGGCCACCGGGGAGCTGTTTTTT. Translation gives CASRLDRATGELFF.

This clone was observed once. The rearrangement joins TRBV27 to TRBJ1-5, with a weak D call TRBD1 (6 bases). This CDR3 is 15 amino acids long. V gave up 6 bases and J gave up 7 bases, with 19 bases separating them. CDR1 and CDR2 from the germline V gene are MNHEY and SMNVEV (reference sequence). The CDR3 reads CASSRGDILGQPQHF. The CDR3 nucleotides read TGTGCCAGCAGCCGTGGGGACATTTTAGGCCAGCCCCAGCATTTT.

The chain recombines TRBV30 with TRBJ1-5, with a tentative D call TRBD1 (6 bases). The germline V gene has CDR1 GTSNPN and CDR2 SVGIG (reference sequence). V lost 1 base to trimming and J lost 4 bases, with 14 bases between them. The CDR3 covers 15 residues. For the CDR3, the DNA is TGTGCCTGGAGTGCCCATACAGGGATAAATCAGCCCCAGCATTTT. Translated: CAWSAHTGINQPQHF.